This T cell receptor beta chain was identified during a study of blood T cells in healthy people across ages. Turning to the study itself: T cells yielded about one barcoded beta molecule per two cells through template switching.

The germline V and J ends were trimmed by 1 base and 2 bases, with 8 bases remaining between them. There are 13 residues in the CDR3. In germline, CDR1 is GTSNPN, CDR2 SVGIG (reference sequence). Study-level points and caveats: TCR beta diversity per million T cells fell roughly linearly with age. Long-lived donors exceeded aged donors in naive CD4+ cells and diversity. Naive T cell percentage showed a strong correlation with TCR beta diversity.

A second 7 to 11 cycle PCR used barcoded and J-beta primers. MiXCR, applied by TCRdb to the 5' RACE reads, yields one record per CDR3 protein. The repertoire has under 800,000 distinct CDR3 sequences, 20% to 25% of them found once; the top ten carry approximately 3.6%. Notes on this clonotype: The antigen is undetermined.

The rearrangement links TRBV30 to TRBJ1-1; D ambiguous. The TCR sequence derives from a man aged 70-80 years in good health. Sequenced input: blood. This chain's CDR3 is CAWSAQSNTEAFF. The CDR3 nucleotides are TGTGCCTGGAGTGCTCAGTCAAACACTGAAGCTTTCTTT.